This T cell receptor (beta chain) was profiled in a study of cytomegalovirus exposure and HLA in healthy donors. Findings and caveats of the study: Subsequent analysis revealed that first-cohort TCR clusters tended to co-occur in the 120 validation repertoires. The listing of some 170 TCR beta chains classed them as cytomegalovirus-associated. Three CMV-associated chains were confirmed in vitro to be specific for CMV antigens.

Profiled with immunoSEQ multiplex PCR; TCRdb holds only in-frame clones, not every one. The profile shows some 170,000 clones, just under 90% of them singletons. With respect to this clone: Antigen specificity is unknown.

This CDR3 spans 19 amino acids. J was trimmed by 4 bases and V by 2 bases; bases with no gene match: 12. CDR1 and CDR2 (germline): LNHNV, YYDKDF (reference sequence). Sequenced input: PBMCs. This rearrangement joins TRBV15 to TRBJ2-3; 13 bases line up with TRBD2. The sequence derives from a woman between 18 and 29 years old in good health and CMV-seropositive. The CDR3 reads CATSRRRGLAGYIADTQYF. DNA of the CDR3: TGTGCCACCAGCAGACGGCGGGGACTAGCGGGATATATCGCAGATACGCAGTATTTT. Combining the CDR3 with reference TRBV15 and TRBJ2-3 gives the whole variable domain DAMVIQNPRYQVTQFGKPVTLSCSQTLNHNVMYWYQQKSSQAPKLLFHYYDKDFNNEADTPDNFQSRRPNTSFCFLDIRSPGLGDTAMYLCATSRRRGLAGYIADTQYFGPGTRLTVL.